One sample yielded the 7 T cell receptor beta chains listed below, sequenced in a study of blood T cell repertoires in COVID-19. Generated by immunoSEQ multiplex PCR, the TCRdb table keeps only in-frame clones and is missing some. There are about 160,000 clones in the sample; less than 90% occur only once, and approximately 8.4% lies in the top ten. Sequenced input: PBMCs or T cells enriched from blood (not recorded which). Receptor source: a woman aged 45-65 years who had recovered from COVID-19.

This chain uses TRBV19 with TRBJ1-4, with D possibly being TRBD1 (5 bases). CDR3 length: 15 amino acids. The germline V gene encodes CDR1 LNHDA and CDR2 SQIVND (reference sequence). Trimming took off 6 bases at V and 8 bases at J, with 19 bases between the two ends. CDR3 nucleotides: TGTGCCAGTAGCTTGAATTGGGGGGTTCGGGAAAAACTGTTTTTT. Translated: CASSLNWGVREKLFF.

In this sample, this clone turned up once. The genes are TRBV7-2 and TRBJ2-7; the D gene is possibly TRBD2 (6 bases). Germline CDR1 is SGHTA and CDR2 is FQGNSA. V lost 5 bases to trimming and J lost 3 bases, with 8 bases between them. This CDR3 is 12 amino acids long. This CDR3 is CASSRSGYEQYF. The CDR3 DNA reads as TGTGCCAGCAGCCGTAGCGGCTACGAGCAGTACTTC.

The chain links TRBV9 to TRBJ1-3; perhaps TRBD1 as D (6 bases). The length of the CDR3 is 18 residues. Trimming left V 2 bases short and J 3 bases short, with 21 bases between. CDR1 SGDLS and CDR2 YYNGEE come from the germline V gene. This CDR3 reads CASSVAPGGATGGNTIYF. As DNA, the CDR3 is TGTGCCAGCAGCGTGGCTCCGGGGGGGGCGACAGGTGGAAACACCATATATTTT.

The V call is TRBV5-1, the J call TRBJ2-2; the D is unclear. The CDR3 spans 11 residues. V was trimmed by 2 bases and J by 6 bases, leaving 2 bases between them. The germline V gene has CDR1 SGHRS and CDR2 YFSETQ. The DNA for the CDR3 is TGCGCCAGCAGCTTCTCCGGGGAGCTGTTTTTT. It specifies CASSFSGELFF.

The chain couples TRBV7-3 to TRBJ2-1, with 9 positions matching TRBD2. This CDR3 has 16 residues. Trimming cost V 10 bases and J 6 bases; bases outside gene matches: 16. The germline gives CDR1 SGHTA, CDR2 FQGTGA. CDR3 bases: TGTGCCACCAAACAGGGGCCTAGCGGGATCTTCAATGAGCAGTTCTTC. Protein: CATKQGPSGIFNEQFF.

This chain connects TRBV3-1 (or the pseudogene TRBV3-2) to TRBJ1-2, with 7 positions matching TRBD1. The junction had 6 bases not matched to a gene; V was cut back by 4 bases and J by 4 bases. The CDR3 sequence is 14 residues long. From germline, CDR1 is LGHDT and CDR2 YNNKEL (reference sequence). The CDR3 loop is CASSPGTALYGYTF. The CDR3 DNA follows: TGTGCCAGCAGCCCGGGGACAGCCCTCTATGGCTACACCTTC.

This clone was seen a few times. This rearrangement joins TRBV4-2 to TRBJ2-5, with TRBD1 matching over 10 bases. This CDR3 is built from 15 residues. Per germline, CDR1 LGHNA and CDR2 YNFKEQ. Trimming cost V 4 bases and J 5 bases; bases outside gene matches: 7. CDR3 protein: CASSPLGTGVETQYF. The CDR3 DNA follows: TGTGCCAGCAGCCCCCTAGGGACAGGGGTTGAGACCCAGTACTTC.